This TCR beta chain was captured in a study of blood T cell repertoires in COVID-19. The germline gives CDR1 LGHNT, CDR2 FRNRAP. V was clipped by 0 bases and J by 7 bases, with 7 bases between them. The CDR3 is 13 residues long. Sequenced by immunoSEQ multiplex PCR; TCRdb stores in-frame clones only, minus some. Of 200,000 to 250,000 clones listed, about 80% are singletons. This clonotype was sampled from a woman aged 45-59 years who had been exposed to COVID-19. The sample was PBMCs or T cells enriched from blood (not recorded which). The chain combines TRBV12-5 with TRBJ1-5; D is unresolved. The CDR3 is CASGLVPSQPQHF. The CDR3 region has the DNA TGTGCTAGTGGTTTGGTTCCGTCCCAGCCCCAGCATTTT.